The 13 T cell receptor beta chains presented below share a single source sample, sequenced in a study of T cells in Graves' hyperthyroidism and ophthalmopathy. From RNA transcripts, TCR beta CDR3 regions were amplified. First-round RT-PCR with HTBI primers amplified the TCR CDR3 region. TCRdb fed the multiplex PCR reads into MiXCR, producing one record per CDR3 protein. This sample has 700,000 to 850,000 distinct CDR3 sequences, with roughly 32% found just once. Specimen: blood. These receptors came from a woman aged 40 to 50 with Graves' hyperthyroidism.

This clonotype was seen at least ten times. The genes are TRBV20-1 and TRBJ2-5, with TRBD1 matching over 7 bases. This CDR3 has 14 residues. With 3 bases clipped from V and 5 bases from J, the junction kept 9 bases outside the gene matches. Germline V gene sequence: CDR1 DFQATT, CDR2 SNEGSKA (reference sequence). The CDR3 sequence is CSASVTGSAETQYF. CDR3 DNA: TGCAGTGCTAGCGTGACAGGGAGTGCGGAGACCCAGTACTTC.

The table lists this clonotype with a few counts. The chain carries TRBV11-2 and TRBJ1-5, with D possibly being TRBD1 (5 bases). The ends were cut back, 4 bases at V and 4 bases at J, with 14 bases in the middle. CDR1 is SGHAT, CDR2 FQNNGV, per germline. The CDR3 has 15 amino acids. The CDR3 coding sequence is TGTGCCAGCAGCTCGGGACTCCTAAAAAATCAGCCCCAGCATTTT. This codes for CASSSGLLKNQPQHF.

This chain links TRBV7-9 with TRBJ1-1, with D perhaps matching TRBD1 (6 bases). Germline V gene lookup returns CDR1 SEHNR and CDR2 FQNEAQ (reference sequence). This CDR3 has 16 residues. Trimming shortened V by 1 base and J by 1 base, and 13 bases separated the two germline ends. The CDR3 here is CASSLGDIGRNTEAFF. The CDR3, as DNA: TGTGCCAGCAGCTTAGGGGACATAGGCAGGAACACTGAAGCTTTCTTT.

The CDR3 DNA is TGTGCCAGCAGCCTAGACGCCGGGACTAGCGGGAGGTTAGGGGAGCTGTTTTTT. Amino acid sequence: CASSLDAGTSGRLGELFF. J is TRBJ2-2 and V is TRBV7-2, with 15 bases identical to TRBD2. CDR1 is SGHTA and CDR2 is FQGNSA in the germline V gene. The CDR3 is 18 residues long. Trimming cost V 5 bases and J 8 bases; bases outside gene matches: 12.

V and J are TRBV7-9 and TRBJ1-1, with D hard to call. Germline V gene lookup returns CDR1 SEHNR and CDR2 FQNEAQ (reference sequence). This CDR3 has 14 amino acids. V lost 3 bases, J lost 4 bases, and 12 bases lay in between. The CDR3 loop is CASSFMGRSTEAFF. CDR3 nucleotides: TGTGCCAGCAGCTTTATGGGAAGGAGCACTGAAGCTTTCTTT.

For this clonotype: Given a much more abundant clone one base away, this may be a read error. In this CDR3 the conserved last residue, phenylalanine or tryptophan, is missing, so a read error is likely. The rearrangement links TRBV5-6 to TRBJ1-2, with D maybe TRBD1 (6 bases). The length of the CDR3 is 15 residues. Germline V gene lookup returns CDR1 SGHDT and CDR2 YYEEEE. V was trimmed by 0 bases and J by 4 bases, leaving 13 bases between them. For the CDR3, the DNA is TGTGCCAGCAGCTTGGCAGCAGGGGCGTTCTATGGCTACACCGTC. Amino acids: CASSLAAGAFYGYTV.

Many counts were recorded for this clonotype. V gene TRBV12-3 or TRBV12-4 combines with J gene TRBJ1-6; TRBD1 matches at 7 bases. V gave up 0 bases and J gave up 10 bases; unmatched junction bases: 9. This CDR3 has 16 amino acids. CDR3 residues: CASSLAFGRGSSPLHF. In DNA, the CDR3 is TGTGCCAGCAGTTTAGCTTTCGGCAGGGGGAGCTCACCCCTCCACTTT.

This chain links TRBV7-3 with TRBJ1-1; D gene uncertain. The CDR3 consists of 13 residues. V was trimmed by 3 bases and J by 10 bases, leaving 15 bases between them. The germline V gene encodes CDR1 SGHTA and CDR2 FQGTGA. CDR3 nucleotides: TGTGCCAGCAGCTTCAATTCGAACCCTCGAGCTTTCTTT. This translates into CASSFNSNPRAFF.

For this clonotype: One base away lies a much larger clone, so this may be a sequencing read error. Lacking the conserved final phenylalanine or tryptophan, this CDR3 likely reflects a read error. The chain is built from TRBV10-3 and TRBJ1-2; TRBD1 is a possible D gene (5 bases). Trimming left V 11 bases short and J 4 bases short, with 14 bases between. Germline-derived CDR1 and CDR2 are ENHRY and SYGVKD. The CDR3 has 12 residues. The CDR3 bases are TGTGCCTCCGGGGCCGGGACCTATGGCTACACCCTC. Translating gives CASGAGTYGYTL.

This clonotype was counted at least ten times. The CDR3 spells CSASPPGVGTHEQYF. The CDR3 DNA reads TGCAGTGCCTCGCCCCCCGGGGTCGGGACCCACGAGCAGTACTTC. The V and J genes are TRBV20-1 and TRBJ2-7; TRBD1 or TRBD2 may be the D gene (5 bases each). V was pared by 6 bases and J by 5 bases, with 23 bases between. CDR1 and CDR2 from the germline V gene are DFQATT and SNEGSKA (reference sequence). CDR3 length equals 15 residues.

This clonotype showed up just a few times. The CDR3 DNA sequence: TGCAGTGTAGGGGGCGATTTCGGGCAGTACTTC. It translates to CSVGGDFGQYF. The gene calls are TRBV20-1 and TRBJ2-7; 7 nucleotides line up with TRBD1. CDR3 length: 11 residues. Trimming cost V 7 bases and J 9 bases; bases outside gene matches: 9. From germline, CDR1 is DFQATT and CDR2 SNEGSKA (reference sequence).

The chain joins TRBV2 to TRBJ1-5; 7 bases map to TRBD1. From germline, CDR1 is SNHLY and CDR2 FYNNEI. Losses at the gene ends were 7 bases for V and 4 bases for J; bases not matched to a gene: 10. This CDR3 region has 15 residues. The CDR3 nucleotides read TGTGCCAGCAACCCCACAGGGGTGAGTAATCAGCCCCAGCATTTT. Translating gives CASNPTGVSNQPQHF.

In this sample, this clonotype turned up a few times. Its ends do not fully match the called genes, so a read error is possible. The chain recombines TRBV7-9 with TRBJ1-2; 9 nucleotides agree with TRBD1. CDR1 is SEHNR and CDR2 is FQNEAQ in the germline V gene (reference sequence). The CDR3 length is 15 residues. CDR3 protein: CASSQDPQGARGYTF. The CDR3 nucleotides are TGCGCCAGCAGCCAAGATCCACAGGGGGCCAGAGGCTACACCTTC.